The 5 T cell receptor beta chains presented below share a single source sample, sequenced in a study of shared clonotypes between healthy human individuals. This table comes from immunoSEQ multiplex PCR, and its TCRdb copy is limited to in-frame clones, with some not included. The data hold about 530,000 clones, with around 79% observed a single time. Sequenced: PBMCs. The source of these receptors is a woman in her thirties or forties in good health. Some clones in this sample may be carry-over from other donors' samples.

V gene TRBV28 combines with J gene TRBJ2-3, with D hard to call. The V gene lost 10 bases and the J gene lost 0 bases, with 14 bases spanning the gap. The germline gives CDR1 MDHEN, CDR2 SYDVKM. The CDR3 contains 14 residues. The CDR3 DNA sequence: TGTGCCACCCCCCCCGGCCAGAGCACAGATACGCAGTATTTT. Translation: CATPPGQSTDTQYF.

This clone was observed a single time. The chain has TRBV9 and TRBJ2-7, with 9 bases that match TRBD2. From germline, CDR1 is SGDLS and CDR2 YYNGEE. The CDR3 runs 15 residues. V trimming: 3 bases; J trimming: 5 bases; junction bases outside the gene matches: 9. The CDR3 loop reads CASSAAGTSLDEQYF. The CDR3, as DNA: TGTGCCAGCAGCGCGGCCGGGACTAGCCTCGACGAGCAGTACTTC.

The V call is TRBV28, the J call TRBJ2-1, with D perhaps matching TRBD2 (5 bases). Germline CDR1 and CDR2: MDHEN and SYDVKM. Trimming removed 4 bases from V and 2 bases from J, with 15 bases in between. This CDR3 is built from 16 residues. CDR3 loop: CASSSPPLDPYNEQFF. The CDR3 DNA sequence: TGTGCCAGCAGTTCCCCCCCACTAGATCCCTACAATGAGCAGTTCTTC.

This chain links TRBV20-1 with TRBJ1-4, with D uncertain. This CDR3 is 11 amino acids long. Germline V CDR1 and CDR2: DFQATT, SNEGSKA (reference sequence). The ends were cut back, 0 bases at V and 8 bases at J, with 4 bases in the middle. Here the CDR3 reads CSARDREKLFF. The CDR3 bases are TGCAGTGCTAGAGATCGCGAAAAACTGTTTTTT.

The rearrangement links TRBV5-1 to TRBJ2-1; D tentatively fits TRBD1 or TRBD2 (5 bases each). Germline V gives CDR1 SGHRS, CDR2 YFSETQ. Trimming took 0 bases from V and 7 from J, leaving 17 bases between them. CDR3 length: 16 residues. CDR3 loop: CASSLGALGPLNEQFF. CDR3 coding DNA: TGCGCCAGCAGCTTGGGGGCGTTGGGACCGCTTAATGAGCAGTTCTTC.